This TCR beta chain was profiled in a study of CD8 T cells in Susac syndrome. Whole-study results and caveats: Clonal expansion was present among Susac CD8+ cells. This expansion reached its peak in TEMRA cells and in active patients. There were over 15 Susac-specific public clones in total CD8+ repertoires and several in CD8+ TEMRA repertoires.

RNA totalling about 0.45 to 1 ug underwent reverse transcription with random hexamers. Each CDR3 protein is one row after TCRdb ran MiXCR on the immunoSEQ multiplex PCR reads. The sample has about 53,000 distinct CDR3 sequences, over 90% seen once. This clonotype was observed a few times. Its antigen is unknown. Looked up from germline, CDR1 is MNHNS and CDR2 is SASEGT. With V trimmed by 3 bases and J by 4 bases, 6 bases remained unmatched. The CDR3 sequence is 15 residues long. The J gene is TRBJ1-2, the V gene TRBV6-1, with 9 nucleotides matching TRBD1. This TCR came from a human donor with Susac syndrome. The specimen sequenced was CD8+ T cells from PBMCs. The CDR3 reads CASSDEGTGTYGYTF. The CDR3 DNA follows: TGTGCCAGCAGTGACGAAGGGACAGGGACCTATGGCTACACCTTC.